Below are 24 T cell receptor beta chains sequenced from a single sample in a study of response to subunit inactivated influenza vaccine. TCRdb itself ran the RT-PCR reads through MiXCR, one entry per CDR3 protein. This table has 630,000 or so distinct CDR3 sequences, about a sixth appearing once. The source was PBMCs from blood, collected less than 13 days after vaccination. Source of these receptors: a man between 50 and 59 years old who received an inactivated influenza vaccine.

V is TRBV7-9 and J is TRBJ2-1, with no clear D. This CDR3 is built from 13 residues. Germline values: CDR1 SEHNR, CDR2 FQNEAQ (reference sequence). V was pared by 2 bases and J by 7 bases, with 9 bases between. The CDR3 bases are TGTGCCAGCAGCTTAAGGGTAGGGAATGAGCAGTTCTTC. It is translated as CASSLRVGNEQFF.

This clonotype was observed at least ten times. The V call is TRBV4-3, the J call TRBJ2-1; D is perhaps TRBD1 (6 bases). CDR1 is LGHNA, CDR2 YSLEER, per germline. Between the trimmed V and J ends, which lost 5 bases and 10 bases, there was a span of 9 bases. This CDR3 is 11 amino acids long. CDR3 protein: CASSGRGEQFF. The CDR3 nucleotides read TGCGCCAGCAGCGGAAGGGGGGAGCAGTTCTTC.

The chain is built from TRBV24-1 and TRBJ2-5; 9 positions agree with TRBD2. The junction had 11 bases not matched to a gene; V was cut back by 5 bases and J by 5 bases. The CDR3 covers 16 residues. Looked up from germline, CDR1 is KGHDR and CDR2 is SFDVKD. The CDR3 sequence is CATSAAGGPLHETQYF. In DNA form, the CDR3 reads TGTGCCACCAGTGCCGCGGGAGGGCCTTTGCACGAGACCCAGTACTTC.

This clonotype was found a few times. The chain combines TRBV4-3 with TRBJ2-6; TRBD2 is a possible D gene (6 bases). Germline V CDR1 and CDR2: LGHNA, YSLEER. V was trimmed by 4 bases and J by 0 bases, leaving 22 bases between them. The length of the CDR3 is 20 residues. The CDR3 coding sequence is TGCGCCAGCAGCCCAAGCCTCGGGGGAAGGTTTGACTCTGGGGCCAACGTCCTGACTTTC. It translates to CASSPSLGGRFDSGANVLTF.

This clonotype was recorded many times. The genes are TRBV20-1 and TRBJ2-2; D is undetermined. The CDR3 runs to 17 residues. Germline V gene lookup returns CDR1 DFQATT and CDR2 SNEGSKA (reference sequence). Trimming stripped 0 bases from V and 3 bases from J, with 17 bases between. CDR3 amino acids: CSARDEWGKWDTGELFF. The DNA for the CDR3 is TGCAGTGCTAGAGATGAATGGGGAAAGTGGGACACCGGGGAGCTGTTTTTT.

This clonotype was counted at least ten times. The chain has TRBV11-1 and TRBJ2-7; 8 bases are a match to TRBD1. Germline lookup yields CDR1 SGHAT and CDR2 FQDESV (reference sequence). With 5 bases clipped from V and 3 bases from J, the junction kept 6 bases outside the gene matches. The CDR3 is made up of 14 amino acids. The chain's CDR3 is CASSPQTGVYEQYF. DNA for the CDR3: TGTGCCAGCAGCCCCCAGACAGGGGTCTACGAGCAGTACTTC.

J is TRBJ2-7 and V is TRBV12-3 or TRBV12-4; D might be TRBD1 (6 bases). This CDR3 comprises 14 residues. The V and J ends lost 2 bases and 6 bases respectively, with 14 bases between them. In DNA form, the CDR3 reads TGTGCCAGCAGTTTATTTCCAGGGGTGGGCGAGCAGTACTTC. Translation gives CASSLFPGVGEQYF.

This clonotype was recorded only once. This chain uses TRBV6-5 with TRBJ2-4, with D perhaps TRBD2 (7 bases). Trimming removed 0 bases from V and 9 bases from J, with 12 bases in between. In germline, CDR1 is MNHEY, CDR2 SVGAGI. This CDR3 comprises 14 residues. CDR3 sequence reads: CASSYSMGGGIQYF. The CDR3 DNA is TGTGCCAGCAGTTACTCGATGGGAGGGGGCATTCAGTACTTC.

The chain uses TRBV20-1 and TRBJ2-3; D ambiguous. With 5 bases removed from V and 1 base from J, the gap between germline ends came to 13 bases. Germline V lookup: CDR1 DFQATT, CDR2 SNEGSKA (reference sequence). This CDR3 has 14 residues. CDR3: CSASPRARTDTQYF. The CDR3 bases are TGCAGTGCTTCCCCTAGGGCTCGCACAGATACGCAGTATTTT.

The chain couples TRBV20-1 to TRBJ2-7; D is unclear. V was cut by 0 bases and J by 5 bases, with 2 bases left in between. In germline, CDR1 is DFQATT, CDR2 SNEGSKA (reference sequence). This CDR3 has 10 amino acids. CDR3 in amino acids: CSAREHEQYF. The CDR3 nucleotides are TGCAGTGCTAGAGAACACGAGCAGTACTTC.

This clonotype occurred many times. This chain joins TRBV6-5 and TRBJ1-6; D ambiguous. The CDR3 length is 14 residues. The V gene's germline CDR1 is MNHEY and CDR2 SVGAGI. V lost 0 bases and J lost 8, with 8 bases in between. CDR3 nucleotide sequence: TGTGCCAGCAGTTACTCCGGCCTAGATTCACCCCTCCACTTT. This gives the protein CASSYSGLDSPLHF.

This clonotype was seen ten or more times. The chain is built from TRBV7-9 and TRBJ2-5; 11 positions match TRBD2. Germline V gives CDR1 SEHNR, CDR2 FQNEAQ (reference sequence). The ends lost 2 bases at V and 0 bases at J; junction bases unmatched: 5. CDR3 length equals 17 residues. The CDR3 here is CASSLWGTSGNQETQYF. DNA for the CDR3: TGTGCCAGCAGCTTATGGGGGACTAGCGGCAACCAAGAGACCCAGTACTTC.

The chain carries TRBV6-1 and TRBJ2-3; 11 positions agree with TRBD2. Unmatched junction bases numbered 8, after V lost 4 bases and J lost 5 bases. CDR1 and CDR2 from the germline V gene are MNHNS and SASEGT. The CDR3 loop spans 16 amino acids. For the CDR3, the DNA is TGTGCCAGCAGTGCAGTACTAGCGGGAGTAAGAGATACGCAGTATTTT. It is translated as CASSAVLAGVRDTQYF.

The chain joins TRBV6-2 or TRBV6-3 to TRBJ2-1; D unclear. This CDR3 has 15 residues. Trimming removed 0 bases from V and 7 bases from J, with 13 bases in between. Germline V gene data show CDR1 as MNHEY and CDR2 as SVGEGT. The DNA for the CDR3 is TGTGCCAGCAGTTACTCGACCTCGAAATTTAATGAGCAGTTCTTC. Its translation: CASSYSTSKFNEQFF.

The chain has TRBV5-1 and TRBJ2-5; D is unclear. Germline loops: CDR1 SGHRS, CDR2 YFSETQ. V was pared by 0 bases and J by 1 base, with 7 bases between. The CDR3 is made up of 14 amino acids. CDR3: CASSLVLSQETQYF. The CDR3 region has the DNA TGCGCCAGCAGCTTGGTACTGAGCCAAGAGACCCAGTACTTC.

This rearrangement joins TRBV12-3 or TRBV12-4 to TRBJ2-5; D not certain. The V end lost 3 bases, the J end lost 8 bases, and 16 bases lay between the germline ends. The CDR3 contains 14 residues. The CDR3 coding sequence is TGTGCCAGCAGTTTTACTGGAATCCCTGGAACCCAGTACTTC. It encodes CASSFTGIPGTQYF.

This clonotype was observed a few times. V usage is TRBV30 and J usage is TRBJ1-5; TRBD1 matches at 7 bases. Trimming took 4 bases from V and 3 from J; bases not matched to a gene: 3. Germline V gene sequence: CDR1 GTSNPN, CDR2 SVGIG (reference sequence). This CDR3 is built from 13 residues. Written as DNA, the CDR3 is TGTGCCTGGAATGACAGGGTCAATCAGCCCCAGCATTTT. This encodes CAWNDRVNQPQHF.

The sample holds many counts of this clonotype. V gene TRBV28 combines with J gene TRBJ2-1, with 11 bases that match TRBD2. The germline gives CDR1 MDHEN, CDR2 SYDVKM. This CDR3 is built from 16 residues. J was trimmed by 4 bases and V by 4 bases; bases with no gene match: 6. CDR3 residues: CASSSIAGGSYNEQFF. DNA for the CDR3: TGTGCCAGCAGTTCAATAGCGGGAGGGTCTTACAATGAGCAGTTCTTC.

There are many counts of this clonotype. This rearrangement joins TRBV28 to TRBJ2-5; perhaps D is TRBD1 or TRBD2 (6 bases each). The V end was cut by 7 bases, the J end by 1 base, with 13 bases between. This CDR3 comprises 14 residues. Germline V gene sequence: CDR1 MDHEN, CDR2 SYDVKM. The DNA for the CDR3 is TGTGCCAGCACCGAACAGGGAGGCCAAGAGACCCAGTACTTC. Residues: CASTEQGGQETQYF.

This clonotype showed up just a few times. J is TRBJ2-5 and V is TRBV29-1; the match to TRBD2 covers 7 bases. CDR3 size: 13 residues. The germline V gene encodes CDR1 SQVTM and CDR2 ANQGSEA. The V and J ends lost 3 bases and 5 bases, in that order; junction bases with no gene match: 6. CDR3 amino acids: CSVDFEGGETQYF. In DNA form, the CDR3 reads TGCAGCGTTGATTTTGAGGGAGGGGAGACCCAGTACTTC.

This clonotype was counted a few times. The chain is built from TRBV27 and TRBJ2-1; TRBD1 might be the D (6 bases). The CDR3 has 15 residues. CDR1 is MNHEY, CDR2 SMNVEV, per germline (reference sequence). The V end lost 3 bases, the J end lost 7 bases, and 16 bases lay between the germline ends. The CDR3 region has the DNA TGTGCCAGCAGTTTGGGCTTCAACCAGGGGAATGAGCAGTTCTTC. It encodes CASSLGFNQGNEQFF.

The chain recombines TRBV11-2 with TRBJ2-5; 8 bases line up with TRBD1. The V gene end was trimmed by 1 base and the J gene end by 4 bases; junction bases not matched to a gene: 8. Per germline, CDR1 SGHAT and CDR2 FQNNGV. CDR3 size: 16 residues. As DNA, the CDR3 is TGTGCCAGCAGCTTAGCCCAGGGGGCGAGGGGAGAGACCCAGTACTTC. Amino acid sequence: CASSLAQGARGETQYF.

The chain joins TRBV4-2 to TRBJ1-6; no clear D. Trimming removed 3 bases at V and 6 bases at J, with 15 bases between. Germline-derived CDR1 and CDR2 are LGHNA and YNFKEQ. This CDR3 is built from 16 residues. The CDR3 DNA is TGTGCCAGCAGCCAGGAAACTTTGGGGTCTAATTCACCCCTCCACTTT. It is translated as CASSQETLGSNSPLHF.

The table lists this clonotype with a count of one. The CDR3 DNA reads TGTGCCAGCAGCCCGCCGGACAGGGGAATCTACGAGCAGTACTTC. Encoded protein: CASSPPDRGIYEQYF. This chain uses TRBV7-9 with TRBJ2-7; 9 bases map to TRBD1. V shed 5 bases, J shed 3 bases, and the junction held 8 bases outside the gene matches. Germline CDR1 is SEHNR and CDR2 is FQNEAQ (reference sequence). This CDR3 contains 15 residues. Full variable domain (missing parts from reference TRBV7-9 and TRBJ2-7): DTGVSQNPRHKITKRGQNVTFRCDPISEHNRLYWYRQTLGQGPEFLTYFQNEAQLEKSRLLSDRFSAERPKGSFSTLEIQRTEQGDSAMYLCASSPPDRGIYEQYFGPGTRLTVT.